Below are 32 T cell receptor beta chains sequenced from a single sample in a study of OX40 agonist ivuxolimab in advanced cancers. The data were produced by immunoSEQ multiplex PCR, yet TCRdb's version contains in-frame clones alone and is incomplete. The repertoire has approximately 19,000 clones, roughly 91% of them found once; the top ten carry about 10%. The sequences come from CD4+ or CD8+ T cells sorted from blood, collected in a trial of the OX40 agonist ivuxolimab. These receptors all come from an adult with an advanced solid tumor such as melanoma, head and neck, liver or kidney cancer.

The chain is built from TRBV6-1 and TRBJ2-3, with TRBD2 matching over 12 bases. Per germline, CDR1 MNHNS and CDR2 SASEGT. The CDR3 loop spans 16 amino acids. V was clipped by 6 bases and J by 5 bases; unmatched bases: 9. CDR3 in amino acids: CASRERTSGDIDTQYF. DNA of the CDR3: TGTGCCAGCAGGGAAAGGACTAGCGGGGATATAGATACGCAGTATTTT.

The CDR3, as DNA: TGTGCCAGCAGTTACTCGAAGGACATCGGGACCCAGTACTTC. Protein sequence: CASSYSKDIGTQYF. This rearrangement joins TRBV6-6 to TRBJ2-5; the D gene is possibly TRBD1 (5 bases). Germline V lookup: CDR1 MNHNY, CDR2 SVGAGI (reference sequence). The ends were cut back, 0 bases at V and 7 bases at J, with 12 bases in the middle. The CDR3 is made up of 14 amino acids.

The sample holds one count of this clone. This chain connects TRBV10-3 to TRBJ1-2; D unresolved. This CDR3 has 11 amino acids. Germline values: CDR1 ENHRY, CDR2 SYGVKD. The V gene lost 10 bases and the J gene lost 8 bases, with 14 bases spanning the gap. The CDR3 coding sequence is TGTGCCACACCCGACGACACCGGCTACACCTTC. Encoded protein: CATPDDTGYTF.

V and J are TRBV2 and TRBJ2-1; TRBD2 matches at 9 bases. The CDR3 is 16 amino acids. Looked up from germline, CDR1 is SNHLY and CDR2 is FYNNEI. Trimming removed 3 bases from V and 6 bases from J; junction bases left unmatched: 9. The CDR3 DNA sequence: TGTGCCAGCAGTGACCGGCGGGAGGGCCCAGGCAATGAGCAGTTCTTC. It translates to CASSDRREGPGNEQFF.

The chain joins TRBV27 to TRBJ2-7, with TRBD2 as a possible D gene (6 bases). The CDR3 runs to 13 residues. V was clipped by 5 bases and J by 2 bases, with 10 bases between them. Germline V gene lookup returns CDR1 MNHEY and CDR2 SMNVEV (reference sequence). The CDR3 DNA is TGTGCCAGCAGTGGAGGGTACCCCTACGAGCAGTACTTC. Encoded protein: CASSGGYPYEQYF.

The chain links TRBV7-9 to TRBJ2-7; D unclear. V was trimmed by 4 bases and J by 4 bases, leaving 11 bases between them. This CDR3 has 13 residues. In germline, CDR1 is SEHNR, CDR2 FQNEAQ (reference sequence). CDR3 in DNA: TGTGCCAGCAGCTCCCCGTGGCGGTACGAGCAGTACTTC. Protein product: CASSSPWRYEQYF.

The chain couples TRBV6-1 to TRBJ2-1; D not resolved. CDR1 and CDR2 from the germline V gene are MNHNS and SASEGT. The CDR3 extends over 13 amino acids. The germline V and J ends were trimmed by 4 bases and 6 bases, with 10 bases remaining between them. The CDR3 nucleotides are TGTGCCAGCAGTGTCGGACCGGGCAATGAGCAGTTCTTC. It yields the protein CASSVGPGNEQFF.

The CDR3 reads CASSLRGDEGTQYF. DNA for the CDR3: TGTGCCAGCAGCTTGCGCGGGGATGAGGGGACCCAGTACTTC. V and J are TRBV7-6 and TRBJ2-5, with a weak D call TRBD2 (6 bases). V was shortened by 3 bases and J by 7 bases, with 15 bases between the two germline ends. Germline CDR1 and CDR2: SGHVS and FNYEAQ. The CDR3 covers 14 residues.

Notes on this clone: The junction and the germline gene differ at one end; a read error may be behind it. The chain has TRBV5-1 and TRBJ2-6, with D maybe TRBD2 (6 bases). This CDR3 comprises 15 residues. Germline V gene sequence: CDR1 SGHRS, CDR2 YFSETQ. Written as DNA, the CDR3 is TGTGCCAGCAGCCTAGGGAGGACTGGGGCCAACGTCCTGACTTTC. This gives the protein CASSLGRTGANVLTF.

The rearrangement joins TRBV7-8 to TRBJ1-5; weak D call: TRBD1 (5 bases). The CDR3 contains 15 residues. The germline V and J ends were trimmed by 5 bases and 6 bases, with 17 bases remaining between them. CDR1 and CDR2 (germline): SGHVS, FQNEAQ. CDR3 loop: CASSQTQGGGQPQHF. The CDR3 bases are TGTGCCAGCAGCCAGACCCAGGGAGGCGGTCAGCCCCAGCATTTT.

The chain uses TRBV7-9 and TRBJ2-5, with TRBD2 matching over 7 bases. CDR1 SEHNR and CDR2 FQNEAQ come from the germline V gene (reference sequence). With 7 bases clipped from V and 4 bases from J, the junction kept 3 bases outside the gene matches. The CDR3 runs to 12 residues. CDR3 protein: CASMGRGETQYF. CDR3 DNA sequence: TGTGCCAGCATGGGGAGGGGAGAGACCCAGTACTTC.

The chain uses TRBV7-9 and TRBJ1-1, with D perhaps matching TRBD1 (5 bases). Trimming removed 5 bases from V and 4 bases from J, with 11 bases in between. CDR1 is SEHNR, CDR2 FQNEAQ, per germline (reference sequence). The CDR3 totals 13 residues. CDR3 in amino acids: CASSKTVGTEAFF. DNA for the CDR3: TGTGCCAGCAGCAAGACAGTGGGCACTGAAGCTTTCTTT.

The chain uses TRBV5-1 and TRBJ1-5, with D possibly matching TRBD1 (6 bases). Germline assignment: CDR1 SGHRS and CDR2 YFSETQ. Trimming shortened V by 3 bases and J by 12 bases, and 19 bases separated the two germline ends. The length of the CDR3 is 14 residues. CDR3 DNA: TGCGCCAGCAGCTGGGAGGGGGGTCCCGGCTACCAGCATTTT. Its translation: CASSWEGGPGYQHF.

The genes are TRBV2 and TRBJ1-1; D ambiguous. The germline CDR1 and CDR2 sequences are SNHLY and FYNNEI. Deletions cut 7 bases from V and 7 bases from J, with 10 bases between. This CDR3 has 11 amino acids. The DNA for the CDR3 is TGTGCCAGCATTACCTCTGGTGAAGCTTTCTTT. Translated, it gives CASITSGEAFF. The complete variable domain, with remaining parts taken from reference TRBV2 and TRBJ1-1, reads EPEVTQTPSHQVTQMGQEVILRCVPISNHLYFYWYRQILGQKVEFLVSFYNNEISEKSEIFDDQFSVERPDGSNFTLKIRSTKLEDSAMYFCASITSGEAFFGQGTRLTVV.

The genes are TRBV5-4 and TRBJ1-6; 8 bases match TRBD1. The CDR3 has 12 amino acids. V shed 2 bases, J shed 15 bases, and the junction held 4 bases outside the gene matches. Germline V gene lookup returns CDR1 SGHNT and CDR2 YYREEE (reference sequence). The CDR3 spells CASSFPGGLLHF. The CDR3 DNA reads as TGTGCCAGCAGCTTCCCAGGGGGCCTCCTCCACTTT.

The rearrangement joins TRBV10-3 to TRBJ2-7; perhaps TRBD1 as D (6 bases). Germline CDR1 and CDR2: ENHRY and SYGVKD. The CDR3 is 13 amino acids. Trimming cost V 8 bases and J 2 bases, with 13 bases left between them. The DNA of the CDR3 is TGTGCCATCCTCCCGGACAGCGCCTACGAGCAGTACTTC. It codes for CAILPDSAYEQYF.

J is TRBJ1-6 and V is TRBV9; 7 bases fit TRBD1. CDR3 size: 15 residues. Germline CDR1 reads SGDLS; CDR2 reads YYNGEE. With 3 bases clipped from V and 9 bases from J, the junction kept 9 bases outside the gene matches. For the CDR3, the DNA is TGTGCCAGCAGCGCAAACAGGGGTGGTATTTCACCCCTCCACTTT. Translated: CASSANRGGISPLHF.

The chain couples TRBV27 to TRBJ2-7; D uncertain. The V end was cut by 3 bases, the J end by 2 bases, with 11 bases between. The CDR3 runs 14 residues. Germline V gives CDR1 MNHEY, CDR2 SMNVEV (reference sequence). Here the CDR3 reads CASSFSGLPYEQYF. The CDR3 region has the DNA TGTGCCAGCAGTTTCTCGGGCCTACCCTACGAGCAGTACTTC.

The gene calls are TRBV6-6 and TRBJ2-3; maybe TRBD2 (6 bases). Trimming pared 5 bases from V and 9 bases from J, leaving 21 bases between. In germline, CDR1 is MNHNY, CDR2 SVGAGI (reference sequence). The CDR3 has 15 residues. This CDR3 is CASSPALTRDGTQYF. The CDR3 DNA sequence: TGTGCCAGCAGTCCCGCCCTGACTAGGGACGGCACGCAGTATTTT.

CDR3 in DNA: TGTGCCAGCAGTTTTGGGGGAGGGAGGCCCCAGCATTTT. Its protein product is CASSFGGGRPQHF. The chain links TRBV27 to TRBJ1-5; weak D call: TRBD1 (5 bases). The CDR3 length is 13 residues. The V end was cut by 3 bases, the J end by 9 bases, with 12 bases between. Germline V lookup: CDR1 MNHEY, CDR2 SMNVEV (reference sequence).

The chain links TRBV18 to TRBJ2-5; D possibly matches TRBD1 or TRBD2 (5 bases each). The CDR3 runs 15 residues. Per germline, CDR1 KGHSH and CDR2 LQKENI. Trimming removed 2 bases from V and 5 bases from J, with 15 bases in between. The CDR3 DNA follows: TGTGCCAGCTCACCAGAGAGACGCGAGGGGGAGACCCAGTACTTC. Protein sequence: CASSPERREGETQYF. The variable domain in full, completed from reference TRBV18 and TRBJ2-5, reads NAGVMQNPRHLVRRRGQEARLRCSPMKGHSHVYWYRQLPEEGLKFMVYLQKENIIDESGMPKERFSAEFPKEGPSILRIQQVVRGDSAAYFCASSPERREGETQYFGPGTRLLVL.

V is TRBV5-8 and J is TRBJ2-3; D is uncertain. This CDR3 has 16 residues. V lost 4 bases to trimming and J lost 2 bases, with 17 bases between them. The germline V gene has CDR1 SGHTS and CDR2 YDEGEE. CDR3 loop: CASSTGTTTFTDTQYF. CDR3 sequence (DNA): TGTGCCAGCAGCACCGGTACAACAACCTTCACAGATACGCAGTATTTT. Filled out from reference TRBV5-8 and TRBJ2-3, the complete variable domain reads EAGVTQSPTHLIKTRGQQATLRCSPISGHTSVYWYQQALGLGLQFLLWYDEGEERNRGNFPPRFSGRQFPNYSSELNVNALELEDSALYLCASSTGTTTFTDTQYFGPGTRLTVL.

The V call is TRBV27, the J call TRBJ2-2, with D perhaps TRBD2 (5 bases). The V gene's germline CDR1 is MNHEY and CDR2 SMNVEV (reference sequence). The CDR3 has 14 residues. V was trimmed by 5 bases and J by 5 bases, leaving 12 bases between them. CDR3 amino acids: CASSLPTGTGELFF. CDR3 in DNA: TGTGCCAGCAGTCTCCCTACGGGGACCGGGGAGCTGTTTTTT.

In its sample, this clone was seen a few times. This chain joins TRBV2 and TRBJ1-2, with unresolved D. The ends were cut back, 7 bases at V and 6 bases at J, with 12 bases in the middle. From germline, CDR1 is SNHLY and CDR2 FYNNEI. The CDR3 sequence is 12 residues long. The CDR3 region is CASNGYYHGYTF. In DNA form, the CDR3 reads TGTGCCAGCAACGGGTACTATCATGGCTACACCTTC.

The chain joins TRBV10-3 to TRBJ2-3; 7 bases align to TRBD2. V shed 3 bases, J shed 4 bases, and the junction held 4 bases outside the gene matches. The CDR3 length is 14 residues. Germline V lookup: CDR1 ENHRY, CDR2 SYGVKD. The CDR3 loop reads CAISDVGGADTQYF. The CDR3 DNA sequence: TGTGCCATCAGTGATGTGGGGGGGGCAGATACGCAGTATTTT.

The chain joins TRBV2 to TRBJ2-1; 10 nucleotides line up with TRBD2. V lost 7 bases to trimming and J lost 8 bases; unmatched junction nucleotides: 8. The CDR3 covers 14 residues. The germline gives CDR1 SNHLY, CDR2 FYNNEI. As DNA, the CDR3 is TGTGCCAGCATAGGAGCGGGGGGGAGCCATGAGCAGTTCTTC. Translating it yields CASIGAGGSHEQFF.

This chain connects TRBV10-2 to TRBJ1-5; 7 bases match TRBD1. V dropped 8 bases and J dropped 4; count of bases not matched to a gene: 11. The CDR3 has 15 residues. Germline CDR1 reads WSHSY; CDR2 reads SAAADI. The CDR3 protein is CASGVPGQSNQPQHF. Here the CDR3 DNA reads TGCGCCAGCGGTGTACCGGGACAGTCTAATCAGCCCCAGCATTTT.

This chain uses TRBV9 with TRBJ2-3; 12 bases agree with TRBD2. In germline, CDR1 is SGDLS, CDR2 YYNGEE. V was clipped by 4 bases and J by 6 bases; unmatched bases: 9. This CDR3 is 16 amino acids long. The CDR3 coding sequence is TGTGCCAGCAGCCTTACCCTAGCGGGGGGGCCTGATACGCAGTATTTT. It codes for CASSLTLAGGPDTQYF.

J is TRBJ1-1 and V is TRBV9; D call uncertain. Trimming took off 4 bases at V and 6 bases at J, with 7 bases between the two ends. Per the germline V gene, CDR1 is SGDLS and CDR2 is YYNGEE. This CDR3 has 11 amino acids. This CDR3 is CASSPVPEAFF. The CDR3 coding sequence is TGTGCCAGCAGCCCGGTCCCTGAAGCTTTCTTT.

The chain links TRBV7-9 to TRBJ2-5; tentatively, D is TRBD1 or TRBD2 (5 bases each). The end of the DNA aligns better with TRBJ2-7, so the J call may be wrong. Per germline, CDR1 SEHNR and CDR2 FQNEAQ (reference sequence). The CDR3 has 14 residues. CDR3 nucleotide sequence: TGTGCCCGAGCTACCTCCAGGGAGACCTACGAGCAGTACTTC. Translating it yields CARATSRETYEQYF.

The chain recombines TRBV9 with TRBJ2-3, with D tentatively TRBD1 (6 bases). The CDR3 loop spans 16 amino acids. V lost 4 bases, J lost 1 base, and 16 bases lay in between. The germline V gene has CDR1 SGDLS and CDR2 YYNGEE. The CDR3 region has the DNA TGTGCCAGCAGCACCGACAGGACCAAGGGCACAGATACGCAGTATTTT. Its translation: CASSTDRTKGTDTQYF.

This rearrangement joins TRBV6-5 to TRBJ1-2; perhaps TRBD1 as D (5 bases). Trimming removed 2 bases at V and 6 bases at J, with 16 bases between. Germline V CDR1 and CDR2: MNHEY, SVGAGI. This CDR3 region has 15 residues. The CDR3 DNA reads as TGTGCCAGCAGTTACACCGCGGGGGAAGGGCATGGCTACACCTTC. Protein: CASSYTAGEGHGYTF.